The 7 T cell receptor beta chains below come from one sample, sequenced in a study of cytomegalovirus exposure and HLA in healthy donors. The primer mix had 60 Vbeta and 13 Jbeta primers. TCRdb keeps only in-frame clones here, not all; method: immunoSEQ multiplex PCR. Of more than 50,000 clones in the sample, about 70% are singletons; the top ten hold 22%. Input material: PBMCs. Every receptor here comes from a woman in her forties or fifties in good health and CMV-seropositive.

The chain uses TRBV7-9 and TRBJ2-7; 9 nucleotides match TRBD2. Germline assignment: CDR1 SEHNR and CDR2 FQNEAQ (reference sequence). The trim removed 5 bases at V and 3 bases at J, leaving 5 bases unmatched. The CDR3 is made up of 14 amino acids. CDR3 amino acids: CASSVLAGSYEQYF. In DNA form, the CDR3 reads TGTGCCAGCAGCGTCCTAGCGGGGAGCTACGAGCAGTACTTC.

The V and J genes are TRBV27 and TRBJ2-3, with 8 bases matching TRBD1. V trimming: 5 bases; J trimming: 5 bases; junction bases outside the gene matches: 9. CDR1 and CDR2 (germline): MNHEY, SMNVEV (reference sequence). This CDR3 contains 15 residues. CDR3 sequence reads: CASSKRQGLGDTQYF. CDR3 in DNA: TGTGCCAGCAGTAAACGACAGGGGCTGGGAGATACGCAGTATTTT.

This clone was observed a handful of times. This chain links TRBV5-6 with TRBJ2-3; 9 bases align to TRBD2. The CDR3 sequence is 17 residues long. V lost 0 bases and J lost 1; bases outside the gene matches: 6. Germline V gene lookup returns CDR1 SGHDT and CDR2 YYEEEE. The chain's CDR3 is CASSLVGSGSGTDTQYF. CDR3 nucleotide sequence: TGTGCCAGCAGCTTGGTGGGTAGCGGGAGTGGCACAGATACGCAGTATTTT.

The J gene is TRBJ2-5, the V gene TRBV6-6; 9 bases fit TRBD1. The CDR3 loop spans 14 amino acids. The germline gives CDR1 MNHNY, CDR2 SVGAGI (reference sequence). Trimming removed 7 bases from V and 4 bases from J; junction bases left unmatched: 7. In nucleotides, the CDR3 is TGTGCCAGCAAGGGACAGGGCAGGGGAGAGACCCAGTACTTC. Amino acid sequence: CASKGQGRGETQYF.

The chain joins TRBV6-1 to TRBJ2-4; a possible D gene is TRBD2 (6 bases). CDR3 length: 15 residues. V lost 3 bases and J 0 bases, leaving 9 bases between the germline ends. Germline loops: CDR1 MNHNS, CDR2 SASEGT. CDR3 in DNA: TGTGCCAGCAGTGACGGCGGGATAGCCAAAAACATTCAGTACTTC. This sequence encodes CASSDGGIAKNIQYF.

This sequence joins TRBV6-5 and TRBJ2-3; weak D call: TRBD2 (5 bases). Germline V gene lookup returns CDR1 MNHEY and CDR2 SVGAGI. Trimming shortened V by 4 bases and J by 6 bases, and 14 bases separated the two germline ends. This CDR3 region has 14 residues. The CDR3 sequence: CASSFRAWRDTQYF. The CDR3 DNA reads as TGTGCCAGCAGTTTCCGGGCTTGGAGGGATACGCAGTATTTT.

The rearrangement links TRBV7-2 to TRBJ1-1; TRBD1 agrees at 10 bases. CDR1 and CDR2 from the germline V gene are SGHTA and FQGNSA. CDR3 size: 14 residues. V shed 5 bases, J shed 11 bases, and the junction held 11 bases outside the gene matches. CDR3 coding DNA: TGTGCCAGCAGCATGACGACAGGGGGCATCAACGCTTTCTTT. Its protein is CASSMTTGGINAFF.